These 12 T cell receptor beta chains came from one sample sequenced in a study of blood T cell repertoires in COVID-19. Libraries were prepared by immunoSEQ multiplex PCR; TCRdb keeps only in-frame clonotypes and omits some of them. Among 150,000 to 200,000 clones listed, 80% to 85% were seen once. The specimen was peripheral blood. The receptors come from a woman in her 70s with COVID-19, enrolled during active disease.

This chain connects TRBV19 to TRBJ1-1; 9 bases are shared with TRBD1. The CDR3 has 14 residues. Germline-derived CDR1 and CDR2 are LNHDA and SQIVND (reference sequence). V shed 4 bases, J shed 8 bases, and the junction held 8 bases outside the gene matches. The CDR3, as DNA: TGTGCCAGTAGTAGGGGACAGGGAGCCGCAGAAGCTTTCTTT. Its translation is CASSRGQGAAEAFF.

J is TRBJ2-1 and V is TRBV2; TRBD2 agrees at 10 bases. The ends lost 7 bases at V and 12 bases at J; junction bases unmatched: 12. The CDR3 runs to 14 residues. Germline CDR1 SNHLY, CDR2 FYNNEI. CDR3 residues: CASKERLAGDWQFF. In DNA form, the CDR3 reads TGTGCCAGCAAAGAAAGACTAGCGGGTGATTGGCAGTTCTTC.

This clone was observed a handful of times. The genes are TRBV6-6 and TRBJ2-2; a weak D match, TRBD1 (5 bases). The V gene's germline CDR1 is MNHNY and CDR2 SVGAGI (reference sequence). Trimming shortened V by 8 bases and J by 5 bases, and 18 bases separated the two germline ends. CDR3 length: 15 amino acids. CDR3 residues: CASGERLQETGELFF. As DNA, the CDR3 is TGTGCCAGCGGAGAACGATTACAGGAGACCGGGGAGCTGTTTTTT.

The chain recombines TRBV9 with TRBJ2-5, with D unclear. CDR1 and CDR2 (germline): SGDLS, YYNGEE. The CDR3 contains 13 residues. The germline V and J ends were trimmed by 4 bases and 5 bases, with 12 bases remaining between them. Here the CDR3 DNA reads TGTGCCAGCAGCCGAACGAGCCGGGAGACCCAGTACTTC. This translates into CASSRTSRETQYF.

CDR3 protein: CASSLGGALDDEQYF. Written as DNA, the CDR3 is TGTGCCAGCAGCTTAGGGGGCGCCTTGGACGACGAGCAGTACTTC. The V gene is TRBV11-3, the J gene TRBJ2-7; tentative D call: TRBD1 (5 bases). The CDR3 covers 15 residues. Germline V gene lookup returns CDR1 SGHNT and CDR2 YENEEA. Trimming removed 1 base at V and 5 bases at J, with 15 bases between.

The chain uses TRBV9 and TRBJ2-5; 7 nucleotides line up with TRBD1. From germline, CDR1 is SGDLS and CDR2 YYNGEE. V dropped 0 bases and J dropped 5; count of bases not matched to a gene: 7. This CDR3 is built from 15 residues. The CDR3: CASSVAGTVGETQYF. The CDR3 bases are TGTGCCAGCAGCGTAGCTGGGACAGTTGGGGAGACCCAGTACTTC.

V gene TRBV9 combines with J gene TRBJ1-3; no reliable D call. The V end lost 3 bases, the J end lost 0 bases, and 4 bases lay between the germline ends. CDR3 size: 13 residues. The germline gives CDR1 SGDLS, CDR2 YYNGEE. The CDR3 sequence is CASSESSGNTIYF. The CDR3 DNA sequence: TGTGCCAGCAGCGAGAGCTCTGGAAACACCATATATTTT. The variable domain in full, with the rest retrieved from reference TRBV9 and TRBJ1-3, is DSGVTQTPKHLITATGQRVTLRCSPRSGDLSVYWYQQSLDQGLQFLIQYYNGEERAKGNILERFSAQQFPDLHSELNLSSLELGDSALYFCASSESSGNTIYFGEGSWLTVV.

The chain employs TRBV29-1 and TRBJ2-5, with TRBD1 identical over 7 bases. With V trimmed by 1 base and J by 0 bases, 5 bases remained unmatched. The CDR3 contains 15 residues. Germline V gene sequence: CDR1 SQVTM, CDR2 ANQGSEA. The CDR3 coding sequence is TGCAGCGTTGAAGGCGGACAGGAGCACCAAGAGACCCAGTACTTC. Translating it yields CSVEGGQEHQETQYF.

Only a few counts were recorded for this clone. CDR3 sequence (DNA): TGTGCCAGCAGCTCAGGGGAGACCCAGTACTTC. It is translated as CASSSGETQYF. This chain connects TRBV11-3 to TRBJ2-5; tentative D call: TRBD1 (5 bases). Looked up from germline, CDR1 is SGHNT and CDR2 is YENEEA. This CDR3 comprises 11 residues. Trimming removed 4 bases at V and 5 bases at J, with 5 bases between.

The chain links TRBV19 to TRBJ2-4, with no clear D. Looked up from germline, CDR1 is LNHDA and CDR2 is SQIVND (reference sequence). This CDR3 has 18 amino acids. V lost 4 bases to trimming and J lost 0 bases, with 19 bases between them. CDR3 nucleotide sequence: TGTGCCAGTAGTACTCCCCTGGGCCTGACGATAGCCAAAAACATTCAGTACTTC. Its translation: CASSTPLGLTIAKNIQYF.

This chain connects TRBV9 to TRBJ2-7; 7 nucleotides line up with TRBD1. In germline, CDR1 is SGDLS, CDR2 YYNGEE. CDR3 length: 15 residues. The V gene end was trimmed by 0 bases and the J gene end by 6 bases; junction bases not matched to a gene: 9. CDR3 sequence: CASSVVWAGGAEQYF. CDR3 sequence (DNA): TGTGCCAGCAGCGTAGTGTGGGCAGGGGGTGCCGAGCAGTACTTC.

The chain carries TRBV5-1 and TRBJ2-2; D remains unclear. Germline V gene lookup returns CDR1 SGHRS and CDR2 YFSETQ. Trimming took off 1 base at V and 1 base at J, with 8 bases between the two ends. CDR3 length equals 15 residues. The CDR3 DNA sequence: TGCGCCAGCAGCTTGACAACCCTGAACACCGGGGAGCTGTTTTTT. Its protein product is CASSLTTLNTGELFF. The full variable domain, rest sourced from reference TRBV5-1 and TRBJ2-2, is KAGVTQTPRYLIKTRGQQVTLSCSPISGHRSVSWYQQTPGQGLQFLFEYFSETQRNKGNFPGRFSGRQFSNSRSEMNVSTLELGDSALYLCASSLTTLNTGELFFGEGSRLTVL.